This T cell receptor (beta chain) appears in the sequencing data of a study of T cell repertoires in cytomegalovirus infection. Study at large: TCR beta signatures that were public indicated CMV infection and matching HLA type. Study outcomes and limitations: Summed public TCR beta family frequency identified CMV carriers bearing the relevant HLA. HLA-C-restricted CMV clonotypes gave the most frequent clonotype in two of eight donors.

MiXCR, applied by TCRdb to the reads, yields one record per CDR3 protein. The sample has 450,000 to 600,000 distinct CDR3 sequences, around 11% seen once. With regard to this clonotype: What it binds is not known.

The CDR3 contains 13 residues. Trimming stripped 4 bases from V and 2 bases from J, with 10 bases between. Germline V gene lookup returns CDR1 DFQATT and CDR2 SNEGSKA (reference sequence). Specimen: PBMCs. The chain uses TRBV20-1 and TRBJ2-3, with unresolved D. The receptor was isolated from a human donor in good health (CMV status not recorded). Some clones in this sample may be carry-over from other donors' samples. The CDR3 DNA reads as TGCAGTGCTAAGTTAAGCATCACAGATACGCAGTATTTT. Translating it yields CSAKLSITDTQYF.